What follows are 18 T cell receptor beta chains derived from one specimen sequenced in a study of blood T cell repertoires in COVID-19. Sequencing used immunoSEQ multiplex PCR; TCRdb keeps in-frame clones, though not all of them. The sample shows about 360,000 clones, approximately 86% of them seen only once. Sequencing used peripheral blood. The receptor set was obtained from an older woman with COVID-19, enrolled during active disease.

This chain links TRBV7-2 with TRBJ1-1; D gene unclear. Germline V gene lookup returns CDR1 SGHTA and CDR2 FQGNSA. The V end lost 2 bases, the J end lost 2 bases, and 6 bases lay between the germline ends. There are 13 residues in the CDR3. The CDR3 coding sequence is TGTGCCAGCAGCTTAACTCTAAACACTGAAGCTTTCTTT. This codes for CASSLTLNTEAFF. Variable domain in full (rest from reference TRBV7-2 and TRBJ1-1): GAGVSQSPSNKVTEKGKDVELRCDPISGHTALYWYRQSLGQGLEFLIYFQGNSAPDKSGLPSDRFSAERTGGSVSTLTIQRTQQEDSAVYLCASSLTLNTEAFFGQGTRLTVV.

The chain has TRBV6-5 and TRBJ2-5; maybe TRBD2 (5 bases). The length of the CDR3 is 16 residues. The germline gives CDR1 MNHEY, CDR2 SVGAGI. Trimming took off 0 bases at V and 1 base at J, with 12 bases between the two ends. CDR3 protein: CASSYSLLEGQETQYF. As DNA, the CDR3 is TGTGCCAGCAGTTACTCTTTACTAGAAGGCCAAGAGACCCAGTACTTC.

The chain carries TRBV6-5 and TRBJ1-2, with 11 bases matching TRBD1. This CDR3 is built from 15 residues. V was clipped by 1 base and J by 8 bases; unmatched bases: 6. CDR1 is MNHEY, CDR2 SVGAGI, per germline. Here the CDR3 DNA reads TGTGCCAGCAGTTACTTTGAGGGACAGGGGGAAGGCTACACCTTC. Amino acid sequence: CASSYFEGQGEGYTF.

The chain recombines TRBV3-1 (or the pseudogene TRBV3-2) with TRBJ1-3, with 12 positions matching TRBD1. V lost 2 bases and J lost 3; bases outside the gene matches: 8. CDR1 LGHDT and CDR2 YNNKEL come from the germline V gene (reference sequence). This CDR3 is 18 amino acids long. The DNA for the CDR3 is TGTGCCAGCAGCCAAATTGGGACAGGGGGCGCAGATGGAAACACCATATATTTT. This encodes CASSQIGTGGADGNTIYF.

The chain combines TRBV5-1 with TRBJ1-2, with TRBD1 matching over 10 bases. CDR1 is SGHRS and CDR2 is YFSETQ in the germline V gene. J gave up 4 bases and V 4 bases, and 10 bases lay outside the gene matches. The CDR3 spans 16 residues. The CDR3 nucleotides read TGCGCCAGCAGCGATACCGGGACAGGGGTGTCCTATGGCTACACCTTC. It yields the protein CASSDTGTGVSYGYTF.

This clone was seen just once. The rearrangement uses TRBV6-5 and TRBJ2-3; D is unresolved. Trimming stripped 0 bases from V and 4 bases from J, with 11 bases between. Germline lookup yields CDR1 MNHEY and CDR2 SVGAGI. The CDR3 has 15 amino acids. CDR3 sequence: CASSYSLHGSDTQYF. CDR3 coding DNA: TGTGCCAGCAGTTACTCGCTGCACGGGTCAGATACGCAGTATTTT.

The CDR3 region is CASSDGQVRDTQYF. As DNA, the CDR3 is TGTGCCAGCAGCGACGGACAGGTGAGGGATACGCAGTATTTT. This rearrangement joins TRBV5-8 to TRBJ2-3, with 7 nucleotides matching TRBD1. Germline CDR1 reads SGHTS; CDR2 reads YDEGEE. The V gene end was trimmed by 4 bases and the J gene end by 6 bases; junction bases not matched to a gene: 8. CDR3 length: 14 residues.

The chain links TRBV21-1 to TRBJ2-7; TRBD2 reflects the table's D call only, with no check against the DNA. TRBV21-1 is classified as a pseudogene. The CDR3 length is 13 residues. The CDR3 nucleotides are TGTGCCAGCAGCAAAATTGTGTCCCTCGAGCAGTACTTC. Amino acid sequence: CASSKIVSLEQYF.

This clone has a single count. The gene calls are TRBV6-1 and TRBJ2-7; D call uncertain. The germline V and J ends were trimmed by 0 bases and 6 bases, with 3 bases remaining between them. CDR1 MNHNS and CDR2 SASEGT come from the germline V gene. The CDR3 has 11 amino acids. The CDR3 region has the DNA TGTGCCAGCAGTGAAGCTCGCGAGCAGTACTTC. Its translation: CASSEAREQYF.

This chain uses TRBV29-1 with TRBJ1-1, with TRBD1 matching 8 bases. The junction had 12 bases not matched to a gene; V was cut back by 5 bases and J by 4 bases. The germline V gene has CDR1 SQVTM and CDR2 ANQGSEA. This CDR3 comprises 15 residues. The CDR3 is CSVLLLDRDGTEAFF. The CDR3 nucleotides are TGCAGCGTTCTTCTCCTGGACAGGGACGGCACTGAAGCTTTCTTT.

This clone was seen just once. The V gene is TRBV19, the J gene TRBJ1-5, with TRBD1 identical over 8 bases. The CDR3 contains 16 residues. With V trimmed by 3 bases and J by 0 bases, 4 bases remained unmatched. Germline V gives CDR1 LNHDA, CDR2 SQIVND (reference sequence). In nucleotides, the CDR3 is TGTGCCAGTAGTATTCAGGGGGCAAATAGCAATCAGCCCCAGCATTTT. It translates to CASSIQGANSNQPQHF.

The V gene is TRBV27, the J gene TRBJ2-5; TRBD1 is a possible D gene (5 bases). In germline, CDR1 is MNHEY, CDR2 SMNVEV (reference sequence). Trimming took 3 bases from V and 4 from J, leaving 18 bases between them. This CDR3 contains 16 residues. The CDR3 DNA reads as TGTGCCAGCAGTTTCCAGTTTGCAGGGCCGAGAGAGACCCAGTACTTC. Its translation: CASSFQFAGPRETQYF.

This clone occurred a few times. The chain combines TRBV12-5 with TRBJ1-1; D gene unclear. V shed 3 bases and J shed 1 base, with 9 bases lying between them. The V gene's germline CDR1 is LGHNT and CDR2 FRNRAP. CDR3 length equals 14 residues. The CDR3 DNA reads as TGTGCTAGTGGTTTTAGTATGTGGAACACTGAAGCTTTCTTT. Its translation: CASGFSMWNTEAFF.

The chain uses TRBV9 and TRBJ2-7, with TRBD1 matching 9 bases. This CDR3 is built from 14 residues. V lost 4 bases to trimming and J lost 5 bases; unmatched junction nucleotides: 7. Germline assignment: CDR1 SGDLS and CDR2 YYNGEE. The CDR3 DNA sequence: TGTGCCAGCAGCCCGGGACAGGGTTATAACGAGCAGTACTTC. Amino acid sequence: CASSPGQGYNEQYF.

This rearrangement joins TRBV6-6 to TRBJ1-2; maybe TRBD1 (6 bases). Germline V gene sequence: CDR1 MNHNY, CDR2 SVGAGI (reference sequence). The CDR3 is 16 residues long. V was trimmed by 4 bases and J by 0 bases, leaving 15 bases between them. DNA of the CDR3: TGTGCCAGCAGTTTCCTAAGGACAGTAGCTAACTATGGCTACACCTTC. Protein: CASSFLRTVANYGYTF.

This chain uses TRBV18 with TRBJ1-2; 12 bases line up with TRBD1. Germline-derived CDR1 and CDR2 are KGHSH and LQKENI. With 3 bases clipped from V and 7 bases from J, the junction kept 9 bases outside the gene matches. This CDR3 comprises 16 residues. The CDR3 bases are TGTGCCAGCTCACCCTCCGGGACAGGGGGCTGGATTGGCTACACCTTC. Translating gives CASSPSGTGGWIGYTF. Drawing the rest from reference TRBV18 and TRBJ1-2, the complete variable domain is NAGVMQNPRHLVRRRGQEARLRCSPMKGHSHVYWYRQLPEEGLKFMVYLQKENIIDESGMPKERFSAEFPKEGPSILRIQQVVRGDSAAYFCASSPSGTGGWIGYTFGSGTRLTVV.

The J gene is TRBJ2-3, the V gene TRBV12-3 or TRBV12-4, with TRBD1 matching 8 bases. The V segment lost 6 bases and the J segment 8 bases; nucleotides outside the gene matches: 4. The CDR3 is made up of 12 amino acids. The CDR3 DNA is TGTGCCAGCAGCCTACAGGGGGGTACGCAGTATTTT. Its protein is CASSLQGGTQYF.

This chain links TRBV19 with TRBJ2-1; 8 bases fit TRBD1. After removal of 6 bases from V and 6 bases from J, the junction contained 13 bases not matched to a gene. Germline V lookup: CDR1 LNHDA, CDR2 SQIVND (reference sequence). CDR3 length: 16 amino acids. For the CDR3, the DNA is TGTGCCAGTAGCCGCCGTGGGACAGGCCTTGGCAATGAGCAGTTCTTC. Encoded protein: CASSRRGTGLGNEQFF.